What follows are 2 T cell receptor beta chains derived from one specimen sequenced in a study of blood T cell repertoires in COVID-19 (dated by TCRdb to 2019 to 2021). Library method: the immunoSEQ multiplex PCR assay. The table was pulled from immuneACCESS by TCRdb, which kept in-frame rearrangements only. Such tables lose some clones; where checked, under half of the loss comes from unresolved V genes, and the rest has no known cause. In all, the sample holds under 150,000 clones, and roughly 87% of those were seen once. The ten largest make up 15% to 20% of the sample. Sequenced sample: PBMCs or T cells enriched from blood (not recorded which). The origin of the receptors is a man aged 25 to 40 who had recovered from COVID-19.

This chain links TRBV3-1 (or the pseudogene TRBV3-2) with TRBJ2-1, with 7 bases that match TRBD2. The CDR3 has 14 amino acids. Germline V lookup: CDR1 LGHDT, CDR2 YNNKEL (reference sequence). V gave up 4 bases and J gave up 0 bases; unmatched junction bases: 0. The CDR3 DNA reads TGTGCCAGCAGCCTAGCGGGCTCCTACAATGAGCAGTTCTTC. Amino acid sequence: CASSLAGSYNEQFF.

The V and J genes are TRBV19 and TRBJ2-1; maybe TRBD2 (6 bases). Trimming removed 5 bases from V and 0 bases from J, with 11 bases in between. CDR3 length: 15 amino acids. Germline lookup yields CDR1 LNHDA and CDR2 SQIVND (reference sequence). CDR3 in DNA: TGTGCCAGTAGTCTCGCGGGGAGCTCCTACAATGAGCAGTTCTTC. Its protein is CASSLAGSSYNEQFF.